This entry is about one TCR beta chain. Libraries were prepared by immunoSEQ multiplex PCR; TCRdb keeps only in-frame clonotypes and omits some of them. The repertoire holds about 150,000 clones, with over 90% as singletons. The data were taken from a study of control samples from healthy donors and cancer patients. The CDR3 totals 16 residues. The trim removed 2 bases at V and 3 bases at J, leaving 2 bases unmatched. Germline V lookup: CDR1 SGDLS, CDR2 YYNGEE. Material for sequencing was PBMCs. This sequence originates from a man aged 55-75 years with colorectal cancer. V usage is TRBV9 and J usage is TRBJ2-7, with 16 nucleotides matching TRBD2. CDR3 protein: CASSVGLAGGHYEQYF. The CDR3 nucleotides read TGTGCCAGCAGCGTGGGACTAGCGGGGGGGCACTACGAGCAGTACTTC. The full variable domain, rest sourced from reference TRBV9 and TRBJ2-7, is DSGVTQTPKHLITATGQRVTLRCSPRSGDLSVYWYQQSLDQGLQFLIQYYNGEERAKGNILERFSAQQFPDLHSELNLSSLELGDSALYFCASSVGLAGGHYEQYFGPGTRLTVT.